Below are 22 T cell receptor beta chains sequenced from a single sample in a study of CD8 T cells in ankylosing spondylitis (dated by TCRdb to between 2016 and 2019). General findings and caveats noted by the study authors: A TCR beta motif made up of several highly homologous amino acid variants appeared to be characteristic of blood from ankylosing spondylitis patients.

The library was generated by 5' RACE. Instrument on record: Illumina HiSeq 2500. TCRdb reprocessed the public reads (quality trimming at Q25 with fastp, clone calling with MiXCR) and kept in-frame beta chains. Rows matching on CDR3 protein sequence are summarized as one entry with the most common DNA and genes. Within this sample are more than 600,000 distinct CDR3 sequences, with roughly 19% of them counted one time only. The top ten clonotypes cover approximately 18% of the sample. These receptors have no identified antigens. Sequenced sample: blood, either unsorted or a sorted T cell fraction (not recorded which). Receptors were obtained from a male donor with ankylosing spondylitis.

This clonotype was recorded many times. V and J are TRBV9 and TRBJ1-1; D gene uncertain. CDR1 and CDR2 (germline): SGDLS, YYNGEE. The ends were cut back, 0 bases at V and 3 bases at J, with 9 bases in the middle. The CDR3 length is 14 residues. CDR3 in DNA: TGTGCCAGCAGCGTAGGGGGAGGCGACACTGAAGCTTTCTTT. It encodes CASSVGGGDTEAFF.

The chain employs TRBV7-8 and TRBJ2-1; 8 nucleotides line up with TRBD2. Germline CDR1 SGHVS, CDR2 FQNEAQ. This CDR3 contains 16 residues. V gave up 3 bases and J gave up 0 bases; unmatched junction bases: 4. Here the CDR3 DNA reads TGTGCCAGCAGCTTCGCGGGGGGAAGCTCCTACAATGAGCAGTTCTTC. It encodes CASSFAGGSSYNEQFF.

This clonotype was counted a few times. The V and J genes are TRBV29-1 and TRBJ2-5, with 9 bases aligning to TRBD1. The CDR3 is 12 residues long. V trimming: 6 bases; J trimming: 5 bases; junction bases outside the gene matches: 4. Germline loops: CDR1 SQVTM, CDR2 ANQGSEA. As DNA, the CDR3 is TGCAGCGTACAGGGGGCGGTGGAGACCCAGTACTTC. Translating it yields CSVQGAVETQYF. The full variable domain, in which reference TRBV29-1 and TRBJ2-5 provide the parts outside the CDR3, is SAVISQKPSRDICQRGTSLTIQCQVDSQVTMMFWYRQQPGQSLTLIATANQGSEATYESGFVIDKFPISRPNLTFSTLTVSNMSPEDSSIYLCSVQGAVETQYFGPGTRLLVL.

In its sample, this clonotype was seen a few times. V is TRBV12-3 or TRBV12-4 and J is TRBJ2-7; D is undetermined. The ends were cut back, 6 bases at V and 4 bases at J, with 10 bases in the middle. The CDR3 spans 12 residues. The CDR3 bases are TGTGCCAGCAGCCGATCCCTTTACGAGCAGTACTTC. Translated, it gives CASSRSLYEQYF.

This chain's CDR3 is CASSSRPGRLAANTGELFF. In DNA form, the CDR3 reads TGTGCCAGCAGCTCGCGCCCCGGCCGACTAGCGGCGAACACCGGGGAGCTGTTTTTT. The chain carries TRBV7-3 and TRBJ2-2; 9 nucleotides agree with TRBD2. Germline assignment: CDR1 SGHTA and CDR2 FQGTGA. V dropped 4 bases and J dropped 0; count of bases not matched to a gene: 12. This CDR3 comprises 19 residues. Variable domain in full (rest from reference TRBV7-3 and TRBJ2-2): GAGVSQTPSNKVTEKGKYVELRCDPISGHTALYWYRQSLGQGPEFLIYFQGTGAADDSGLPNDRFFAVRPEGSVSTLKIQRTERGDSAVYLCASSSRPGRLAANTGELFFGEGSRLTVL.

With regard to this clonotype: Mismatch with germline at one junction end may stem from a read error. The chain combines TRBV6-4 with TRBJ1-5, with TRBD1 identical over 10 bases. Per the germline V gene, CDR1 is MRHNA and CDR2 is SNTAGT. The CDR3 consists of 17 residues. DNA of the CDR3: TGTGCCAGAAGTGGGAGCCGGGACAGGGGATCCCATCAGCCCCAGCATTTT. It translates to CARSGSRDRGSHQPQHF.

The chain recombines TRBV7-8 with TRBJ2-2; D perhaps matches TRBD2 (7 bases). The CDR3 is 15 residues long. Germline CDR1 is SGHVS and CDR2 is FQNEAQ. V lost 1 base and J lost 7, with 13 bases in between. CDR3 protein: CASSLVAGAGGELFF. The CDR3 DNA reads as TGTGCCAGCAGCTTAGTCGCGGGGGCCGGCGGGGAGCTGTTTTTT.

This clonotype was picked up many times. This CDR3 is CASRALGQGNTEAFF. DNA for the CDR3: TGTGCCAGCAGGGCTCTGGGGCAGGGGAACACTGAAGCTTTCTTT. The V gene is TRBV12-3 or TRBV12-4, the J gene TRBJ1-1; D possibly corresponds to TRBD1 (5 bases). CDR3 length: 15 residues. V lost 6 bases to trimming and J lost 1 base, with 15 bases between them.

This chain connects TRBV28 to TRBJ1-4; possible D gene TRBD1, 5 bases. This CDR3 is built from 15 residues. Between the trimmed V and J ends, which lost 3 bases and 7 bases, there was a span of 15 bases. In germline, CDR1 is MDHEN, CDR2 SYDVKM. The CDR3 nucleotides are TGTGCCAGCAGTTTTGTCGGCCAGGGAGGTGAAAAACTGTTTTTT. This gives the protein CASSFVGQGGEKLFF.

This clonotype was counted only a few times. This chain links TRBV15 with TRBJ1-3, with D maybe TRBD1 (5 bases). The V end lost 4 bases, the J end lost 4 bases, and 11 bases lay between the germline ends. The CDR3 consists of 14 residues. Germline CDR1 LNHNV, CDR2 YYDKDF (reference sequence). CDR3 region: CATSIGTEGNTIYF. CDR3 nucleotides: TGTGCCACCAGCATAGGGACGGAGGGAAACACCATATATTTT.

This clonotype was counted many times. The junction does not match germline at one end; this may be a read error. The chain carries TRBV5-1 and TRBJ2-3; 10 positions match TRBD2. There are 16 residues in the CDR3. Germline V gives CDR1 SGHRS, CDR2 YFSETQ. DNA for the CDR3: TGTGCCAGCAGCCTCCGACTAGCGGGCCTCACAGATACGCAGTATTTT. It translates to CASSLRLAGLTDTQYF.

The V call is TRBV29-1, the J call TRBJ2-1; no firm D call. CDR1 SQVTM and CDR2 ANQGSEA come from the germline V gene. V lost 3 bases, J lost 10 bases, and 10 bases lay in between. This CDR3 contains 11 residues. CDR3 protein: CSVEAAGEQFF. The CDR3 DNA follows: TGCAGCGTTGAGGCCGCAGGAGAGCAGTTCTTC.

This clonotype showed up just a few times. CDR3 protein: CASSASTSGNSYEQYF. In DNA form, the CDR3 reads TGTGCCAGCAGCGCATCGACTAGCGGTAACTCCTACGAGCAGTACTTC. The chain carries TRBV27 and TRBJ2-7, with 9 positions matching TRBD2. The CDR3 totals 16 residues. With 6 bases clipped from V and 0 bases from J, the junction kept 9 bases outside the gene matches. The germline CDR1 and CDR2 sequences are MNHEY and SMNVEV (reference sequence).

This clonotype has only a few counts. The CDR3 is CASSLGRGTSTDTQYF. The CDR3, as DNA: TGTGCCAGCAGCTTGGGGCGGGGGACTAGCACAGATACGCAGTATTTT. The J gene is TRBJ2-3, the V gene TRBV5-5; 7 nucleotides agree with TRBD2. The CDR3 spans 16 residues. The trim removed 0 bases at V and 0 bases at J, leaving 4 bases unmatched. From germline, CDR1 is SGHKS and CDR2 YYEKEE (reference sequence).

CDR3 region: CASSAGRLGSQPQHF. The CDR3, as DNA: TGTGCCAGCAGTGCAGGGAGGCTCGGTAGTCAGCCCCAGCATTTT. V and J are TRBV7-2 and TRBJ1-5, with D maybe TRBD1 (5 bases). The V end was cut by 6 bases, the J end by 6 bases, with 18 bases between. The CDR3 is made up of 15 amino acids. Germline lookup yields CDR1 SGHTA and CDR2 FQGNSA.

This chain joins TRBV20-1 and TRBJ1-1; D is unclear. Germline V CDR1 and CDR2: DFQATT, SNEGSKA (reference sequence). The CDR3 loop spans 13 amino acids. Trimming cost V 3 bases and J 2 bases, with 10 bases left between them. CDR3 protein: CSASALLNTEAFF. CDR3 DNA sequence: TGCAGTGCTAGTGCGCTTCTTAACACTGAAGCTTTCTTT.

The chain recombines TRBV4-3 with TRBJ2-7; D gene uncertain. Germline lookup yields CDR1 LGHNA and CDR2 YSLEER. The length of the CDR3 is 15 residues. Trimming cost V 2 bases and J 2 bases, with 13 bases left between them. CDR3 bases: TGCGCCAGCAGCCAAATAGTCTCGTCAGCCTACGAGCAGTACTTC. Translating it yields CASSQIVSSAYEQYF.

In this sample, this clonotype turned up many times. The chain recombines TRBV27 with TRBJ2-2; D ambiguous. This CDR3 is built from 14 residues. Germline values: CDR1 MNHEY, CDR2 SMNVEV (reference sequence). V lost 2 bases and J lost 4, with 8 bases in between. The CDR3 DNA sequence: TGTGCCAGCAGTTTACTGGGTAGCACCGGGGAGCTGTTTTTT. Translated: CASSLLGSTGELFF.

This sequence joins TRBV3-1 and TRBJ2-2; tentative D call: TRBD2 (5 bases). CDR1 and CDR2 from the germline V gene are LGHDT and YNNKEL (reference sequence). The ends were cut back, 0 bases at V and 4 bases at J, with 9 bases in the middle. The CDR3 contains 15 residues. In DNA, the CDR3 is TGTGCCAGCAGCCAAGATCGACTACCCACCGGGGAGCTGTTTTTT. Its translation: CASSQDRLPTGELFF.

V gene TRBV6-1 combines with J gene TRBJ2-2; 14 bases align to TRBD2. Looked up from germline, CDR1 is MNHNS and CDR2 is SASEGT. V trimming: 6 bases; J trimming: 5 bases; junction bases outside the gene matches: 5. There are 16 residues in the CDR3. The CDR3 bases are TGTGCCAGCAGCCCCGGACTAGCGGGGGGAACCGGGGAGCTGTTTTTT. Translated, it gives CASSPGLAGGTGELFF.

CDR3 sequence: CSVLITQETQYF. In DNA form, the CDR3 reads TGCAGCGTCCTTATTACACAAGAGACCCAGTACTTC. The J gene is TRBJ2-5, the V gene TRBV29-1; no firm D call. Germline loops: CDR1 SQVTM, CDR2 ANQGSEA. Between the trimmed V and J ends, which lost 6 bases and 2 bases, there was a span of 10 bases. The CDR3 contains 12 residues. Together with reference TRBV29-1 and TRBJ2-5, the CDR3 gives the full variable domain: SAVISQKPSRDICQRGTSLTIQCQVDSQVTMMFWYRQQPGQSLTLIATANQGSEATYESGFVIDKFPISRPNLTFSTLTVSNMSPEDSSIYLCSVLITQETQYFGPGTRLLVL.

This clonotype was seen only a few times. The chain is built from TRBV6-1 and TRBJ1-5, with a possible D match to TRBD1 (5 bases). The length of the CDR3 is 13 residues. Germline CDR1 MNHNS, CDR2 SASEGT. V gave up 7 bases and J gave up 3 bases, with 10 bases separating them. CDR3 region: CASNRQNNQPQHF. DNA for the CDR3: TGTGCCAGCAACCGACAGAACAATCAGCCCCAGCATTTT.